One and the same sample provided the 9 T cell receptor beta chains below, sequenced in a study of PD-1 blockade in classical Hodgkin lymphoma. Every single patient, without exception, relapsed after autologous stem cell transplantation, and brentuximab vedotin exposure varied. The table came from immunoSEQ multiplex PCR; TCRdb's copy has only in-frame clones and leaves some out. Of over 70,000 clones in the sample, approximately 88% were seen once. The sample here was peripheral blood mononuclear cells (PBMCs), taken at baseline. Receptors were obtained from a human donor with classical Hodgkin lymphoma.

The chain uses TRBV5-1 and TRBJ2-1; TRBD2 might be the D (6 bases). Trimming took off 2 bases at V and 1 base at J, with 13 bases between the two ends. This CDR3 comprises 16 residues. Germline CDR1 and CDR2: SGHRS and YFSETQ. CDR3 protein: CASSFRGSGSYNEQFF. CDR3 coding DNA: TGCGCCAGCAGCTTTCGGGGGAGTGGTTCCTACAATGAGCAGTTCTTC.

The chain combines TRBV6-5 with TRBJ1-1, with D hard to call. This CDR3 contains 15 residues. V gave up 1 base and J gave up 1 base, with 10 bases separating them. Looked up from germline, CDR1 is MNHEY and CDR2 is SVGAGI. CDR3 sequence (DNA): TGTGCCAGCAGTTACTTGGGCAGGAGGAACACTGAAGCTTTCTTT. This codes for CASSYLGRRNTEAFF.

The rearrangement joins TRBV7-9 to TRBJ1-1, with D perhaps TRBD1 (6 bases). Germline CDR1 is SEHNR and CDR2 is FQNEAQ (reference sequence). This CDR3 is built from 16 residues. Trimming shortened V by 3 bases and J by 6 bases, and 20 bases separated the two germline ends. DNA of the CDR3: TGTGCCAGCAGCTTCCCCGAGAACAGGGCAAGTGCTGAAGCTTTCTTT. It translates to CASSFPENRASAEAFF.

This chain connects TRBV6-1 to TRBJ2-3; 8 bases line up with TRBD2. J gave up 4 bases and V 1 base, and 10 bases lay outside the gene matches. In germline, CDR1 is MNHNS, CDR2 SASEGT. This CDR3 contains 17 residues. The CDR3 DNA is TGTGCCAGCAGTGAAGGGTCTAGCGGGCCTAGGGCAGATACGCAGTATTTT. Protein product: CASSEGSSGPRADTQYF.

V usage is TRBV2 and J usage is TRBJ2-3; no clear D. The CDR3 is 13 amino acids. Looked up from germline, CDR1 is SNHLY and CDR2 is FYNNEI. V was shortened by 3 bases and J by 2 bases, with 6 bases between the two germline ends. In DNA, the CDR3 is TGTGCCAGCAGTGACAGGACCACAGATACGCAGTATTTT. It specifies CASSDRTTDTQYF.

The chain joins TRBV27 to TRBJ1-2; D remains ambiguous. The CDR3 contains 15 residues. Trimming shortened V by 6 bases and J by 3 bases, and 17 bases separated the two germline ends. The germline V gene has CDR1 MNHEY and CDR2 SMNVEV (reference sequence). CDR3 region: CASSPAELDYYGYTF. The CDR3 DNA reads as TGTGCCAGCAGCCCAGCCGAACTAGACTACTATGGCTACACCTTC.

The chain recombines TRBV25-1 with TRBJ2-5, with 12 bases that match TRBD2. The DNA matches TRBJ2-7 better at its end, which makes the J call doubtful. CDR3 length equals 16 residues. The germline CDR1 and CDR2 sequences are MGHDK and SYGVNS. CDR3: CASSSLAGGGRNEQYF. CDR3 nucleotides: TGTGCCAGCAGTTCTCTAGCGGGAGGGGGGAGAAACGAGCAGTACTTC.

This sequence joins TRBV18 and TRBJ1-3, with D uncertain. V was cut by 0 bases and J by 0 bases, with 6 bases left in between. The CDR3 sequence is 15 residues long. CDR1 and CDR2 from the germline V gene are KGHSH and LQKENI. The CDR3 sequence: CASSPPYSSGNTIYF. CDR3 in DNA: TGTGCCAGCTCACCACCGTACAGCTCTGGAAACACCATATATTTT.

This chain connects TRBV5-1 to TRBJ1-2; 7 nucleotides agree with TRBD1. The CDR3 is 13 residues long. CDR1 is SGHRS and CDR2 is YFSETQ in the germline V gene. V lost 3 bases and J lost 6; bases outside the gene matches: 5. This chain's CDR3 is CASSWTGVDGYTF. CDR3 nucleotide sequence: TGCGCCAGCAGCTGGACAGGCGTCGATGGCTACACCTTC.